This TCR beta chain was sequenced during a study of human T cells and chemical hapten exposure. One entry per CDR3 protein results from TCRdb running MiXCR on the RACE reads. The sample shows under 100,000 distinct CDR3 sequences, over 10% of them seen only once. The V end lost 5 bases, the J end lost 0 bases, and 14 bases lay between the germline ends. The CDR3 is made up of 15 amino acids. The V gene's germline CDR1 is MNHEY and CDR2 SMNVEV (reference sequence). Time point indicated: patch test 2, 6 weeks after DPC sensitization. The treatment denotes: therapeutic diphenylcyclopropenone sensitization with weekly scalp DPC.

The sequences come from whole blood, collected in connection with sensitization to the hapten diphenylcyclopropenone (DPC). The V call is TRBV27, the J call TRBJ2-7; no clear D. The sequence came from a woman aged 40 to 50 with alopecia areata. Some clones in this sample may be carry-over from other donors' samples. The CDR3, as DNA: TGTGCCAGCAGTCCCCGGCCCCAGAGCTCCTACGAGCAGTACTTC. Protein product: CASSPRPQSSYEQYF.